This entry describes one T cell receptor (beta chain). Germline CDR1 reads MDHEN; CDR2 reads SYDVKM. The germline V and J ends were trimmed by 3 bases and 4 bases, with 8 bases remaining between them. The CDR3 runs to 13 residues. The data derive from a study of OX40 agonist ivuxolimab in advanced cancers. Study-level background: Ivuxolimab was delivered to patients intravenously every 2 weeks at doses spanning 0.01 to 10 mg/kg.

This table comes from immunoSEQ multiplex PCR, and its TCRdb copy is limited to in-frame clones, with some not included. This repertoire shows roughly 59,000 clones, roughly 86% found once; its top ten account for around 5.1%. The gene calls are TRBV28 and TRBJ2-3; a weak D match, TRBD2 (5 bases). The clonotype originates from an adult with an advanced solid tumor such as melanoma, head and neck, liver or kidney cancer. Here the sequenced sample was CD4+ or CD8+ T cells sorted from blood, taken in a trial of the OX40 agonist ivuxolimab. This chain's CDR3 is CASSFPSPDTQYF. DNA of the CDR3: TGTGCCAGCAGTTTTCCTAGCCCAGATACGCAGTATTTT. Full variable domain (outside the CDR3, taken from reference TRBV28 and TRBJ2-3): DVKVTQSSRYLVKRTGEKVFLECVQDMDHENMFWYRQDPGLGLRLIYFSYDVKMKEKGDIPEGYSVSREKKERFSLILESASTNQTSMYLCASSFPSPDTQYFGPGTRLTVL.